This is a list of T cell receptor beta chains from one sample in a study of T cells in Graves' hyperthyroidism and ophthalmopathy. TCRdb reprocessed the multiplex PCR reads via MiXCR and lists one record per CDR3 protein. The table includes approximately 400,000 distinct CDR3 sequences, around 25% detected once. The sequenced sample consisted of blood. The receptors here all came from a man aged 45 to 65 with Graves' hyperthyroidism. CDR3s include the opening cysteine and the closing phenylalanine or tryptophan. A D gene is named only where the DNA matches it firmly. Part of the rows lack a size; the others show once, few, many or a class for expanded clones.

J | V | size | D | CDR3 | DNA
TRBJ2-1 | TRBV5-1 | . | TRBD2 | CASSKGLAGYNEQFF | TGCGCCAGCAGCAAAGGACTAGCGGGATACAATGAGCAGTTCTTC
TRBJ2-1 | TRBV20-1 | few | TRBD2 | CSAPSGLVYYNEQFF | TGCAGCGCGCCCTCGGGACTAGTCTACTACAATGAGCAGTTCTTC
TRBJ2-5 | TRBV27 | . | TRBD2 | CASSLEIVGTGGLAGGQQETQYF | TGTGCCAGCAGTTTAGAAATAGTAGGGACGGGTGGACTAGCGGGAGGTCAGCAAGAGACCCAGTACTTC
TRBJ2-5 | TRBV28 | many | . | CASSYAGQETQYF | TGTGCCAGCAGTTATGCAGGACAAGAGACCCAGTACTTC
TRBJ2-7 | TRBV18 | . | TRBD1 | CASSPPGQDEQYF | TGTGCCAGCTCACCCCCGGGACAGGACGAGCAGTACTTC
TRBJ2-7 | TRBV12-3/TRBV12-4 | few | TRBD2 | CASSSSGAVQYF | TGTGCCAGCAGTTCTAGCGGGGCAGTGCAGTACTTC
TRBJ2-7 | TRBV5-1 | . | . | CASSPWAGSASFSYEQYF | TGCGCCAGCAGCCCGTGGGCTGGTTCGGCATCGTTCTCCTACGAGCAGTACTTC
TRBJ1-1 | TRBV18 | . | . | CASSPTQSTEAFF | TGTGCCAGCTCACCTACGCAGTCCACTGAAGCTTTCTTT
TRBJ2-1 | TRBV19 | . | TRBD1 | CASTTGGNEQFF | TGTGCCAGTACCACAGGGGGTAATGAGCAGTTCTTC
TRBJ2-5 | TRBV20-1 | . | TRBD2 | CSARDLREAQETQYF | TGCAGTGCTAGAGATCTTCGGGAGGCCCAAGAGACCCAGTACTTC
TRBJ2-1 | TRBV5-1 | many | . | CASSLTSSWNNEQFF | TGCGCCAGCAGCCTGACGTCTAGCTGGAACAATGAGCAGTTCTTC
TRBJ2-2 | TRBV5-1 | few | TRBD1 | CASSQTGGAGELFF | TGCGCCAGCAGCCAGACAGGGGGCGCCGGGGAGCTGTTTTTT
TRBJ2-3 | TRBV5-1 | many | TRBD2 | CASSPWPLAGELTDTQYF | TGCGCCAGCAGCCCCTGGCCCCTAGCGGGAGAGCTAACAGATACGCAGTATTTT
TRBJ1-1 | TRBV28 | many | . | CASSSGGTEAFF | TGTGCCAGCAGTTCGGGAGGGACTGAAGCTTTCTTT